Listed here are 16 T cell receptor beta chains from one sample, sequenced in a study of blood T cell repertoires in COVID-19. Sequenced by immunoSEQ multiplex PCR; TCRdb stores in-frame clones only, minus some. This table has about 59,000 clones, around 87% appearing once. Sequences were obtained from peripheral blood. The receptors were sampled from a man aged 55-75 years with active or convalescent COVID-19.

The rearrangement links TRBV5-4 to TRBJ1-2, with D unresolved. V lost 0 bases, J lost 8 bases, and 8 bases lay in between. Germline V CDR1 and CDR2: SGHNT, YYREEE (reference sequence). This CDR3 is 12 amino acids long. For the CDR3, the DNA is TGTGCCAGCAGCTTGGAGATCGGGGGCTACACCTTC. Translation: CASSLEIGGYTF.

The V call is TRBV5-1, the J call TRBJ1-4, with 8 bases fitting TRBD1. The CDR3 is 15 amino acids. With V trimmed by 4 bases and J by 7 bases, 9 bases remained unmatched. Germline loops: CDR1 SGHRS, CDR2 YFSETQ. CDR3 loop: CASSTMTGVGEKLFF. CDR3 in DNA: TGCGCCAGCAGCACTATGACAGGGGTGGGTGAAAAACTGTTTTTT.

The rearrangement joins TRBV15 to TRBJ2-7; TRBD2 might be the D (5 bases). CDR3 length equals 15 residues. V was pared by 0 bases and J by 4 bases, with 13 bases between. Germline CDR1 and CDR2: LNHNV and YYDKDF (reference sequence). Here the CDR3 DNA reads TGTGCCACCAGCAGAGAGAAGGGAGCCGTATACGAGCAGTACTTC. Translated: CATSREKGAVYEQYF.

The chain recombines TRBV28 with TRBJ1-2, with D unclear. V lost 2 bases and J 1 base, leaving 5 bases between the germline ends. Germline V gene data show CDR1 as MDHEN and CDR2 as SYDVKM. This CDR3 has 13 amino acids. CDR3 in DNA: TGTGCCAGCAGTTTAAGAGTTAACTATGGCTACACCTTC. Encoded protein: CASSLRVNYGYTF.

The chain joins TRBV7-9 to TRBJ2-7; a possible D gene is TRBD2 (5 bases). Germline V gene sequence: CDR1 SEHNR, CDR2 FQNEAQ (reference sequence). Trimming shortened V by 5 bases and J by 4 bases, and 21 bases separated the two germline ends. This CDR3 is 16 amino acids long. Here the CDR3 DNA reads TGTGCCAGCAGCCTCTCTCGCGGGCCACAAACATACGAGCAGTACTTC. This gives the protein CASSLSRGPQTYEQYF. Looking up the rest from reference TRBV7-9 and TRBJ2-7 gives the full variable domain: DTGVSQNPRHKITKRGQNVTFRCDPISEHNRLYWYRQTLGQGPEFLTYFQNEAQLEKSRLLSDRFSAERPKGSFSTLEIQRTEQGDSAMYLCASSLSRGPQTYEQYFGPGTRLTVT.

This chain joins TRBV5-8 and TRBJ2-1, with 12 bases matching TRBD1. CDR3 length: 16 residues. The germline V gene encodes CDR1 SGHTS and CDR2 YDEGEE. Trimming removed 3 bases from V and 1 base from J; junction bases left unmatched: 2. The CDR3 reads CASSWGQGASYNEQFF. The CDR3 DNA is TGTGCCAGCAGCTGGGGACAGGGGGCATCCTACAATGAGCAGTTCTTC.

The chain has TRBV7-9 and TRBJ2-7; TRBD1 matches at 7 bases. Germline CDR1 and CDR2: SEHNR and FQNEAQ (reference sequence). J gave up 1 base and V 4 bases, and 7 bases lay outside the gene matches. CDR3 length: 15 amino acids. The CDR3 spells CASSSPGRGSYEQYF. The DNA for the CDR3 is TGTGCCAGCAGCTCCCCAGGCAGGGGGTCCTACGAGCAGTACTTC.

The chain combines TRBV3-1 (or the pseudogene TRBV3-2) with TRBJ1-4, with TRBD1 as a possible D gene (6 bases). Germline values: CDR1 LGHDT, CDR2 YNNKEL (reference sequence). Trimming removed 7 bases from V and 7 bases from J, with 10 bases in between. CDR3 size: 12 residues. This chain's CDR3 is CASNRVGEKLFF. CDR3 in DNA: TGTGCCAGCAACAGGGTGGGTGAAAAACTGTTTTTT.

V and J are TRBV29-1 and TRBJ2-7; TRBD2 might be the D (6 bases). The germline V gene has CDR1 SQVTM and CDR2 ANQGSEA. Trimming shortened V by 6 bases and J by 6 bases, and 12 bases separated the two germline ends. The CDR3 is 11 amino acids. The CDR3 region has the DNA TGCAGCGTCCGGACGGGAGCCGAGCAGTACTTC. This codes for CSVRTGAEQYF.

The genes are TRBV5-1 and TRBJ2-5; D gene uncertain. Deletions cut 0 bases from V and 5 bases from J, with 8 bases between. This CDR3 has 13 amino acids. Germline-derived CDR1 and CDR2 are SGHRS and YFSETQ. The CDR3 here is CASSLAASETQYF. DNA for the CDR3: TGCGCCAGCAGCTTGGCCGCGTCTGAGACCCAGTACTTC.

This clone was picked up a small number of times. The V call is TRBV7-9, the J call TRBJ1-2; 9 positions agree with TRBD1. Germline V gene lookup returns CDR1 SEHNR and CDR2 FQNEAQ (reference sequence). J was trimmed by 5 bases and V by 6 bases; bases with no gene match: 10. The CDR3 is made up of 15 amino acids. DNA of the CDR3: TGTGCCAGCAGTCCAAGACAGGGGGTGTGGTATGGCTACACCTTC. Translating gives CASSPRQGVWYGYTF.

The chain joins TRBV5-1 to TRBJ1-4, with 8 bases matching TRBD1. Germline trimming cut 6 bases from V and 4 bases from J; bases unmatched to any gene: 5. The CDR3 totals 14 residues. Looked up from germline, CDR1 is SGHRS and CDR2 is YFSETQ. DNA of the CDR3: TGCGCCAGCAACTGGACAGGGCGTAATGAAAAACTGTTTTTT. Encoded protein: CASNWTGRNEKLFF.

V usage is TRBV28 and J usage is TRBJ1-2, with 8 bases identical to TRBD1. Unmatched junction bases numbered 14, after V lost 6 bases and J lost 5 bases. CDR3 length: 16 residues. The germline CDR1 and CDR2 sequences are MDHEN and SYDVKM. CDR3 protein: CASSESGTGQNYGYTF. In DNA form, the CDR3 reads TGTGCCAGCAGCGAATCCGGGACAGGTCAAAATTATGGCTACACCTTC.

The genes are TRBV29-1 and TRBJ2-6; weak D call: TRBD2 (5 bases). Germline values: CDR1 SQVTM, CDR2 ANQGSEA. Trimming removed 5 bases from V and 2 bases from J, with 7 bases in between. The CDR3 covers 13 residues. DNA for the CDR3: TGCAGCGTTAGAGGGACTGGGGCCAACGTCCTGACTTTC. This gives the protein CSVRGTGANVLTF.

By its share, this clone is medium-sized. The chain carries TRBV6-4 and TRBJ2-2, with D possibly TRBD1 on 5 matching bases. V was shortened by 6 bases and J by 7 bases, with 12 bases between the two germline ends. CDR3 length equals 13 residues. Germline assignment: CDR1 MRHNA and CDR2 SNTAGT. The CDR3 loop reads CASSGGRGGELFF. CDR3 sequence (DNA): TGTGCCAGCAGCGGCGGAAGGGGCGGGGAGCTGTTTTTT.

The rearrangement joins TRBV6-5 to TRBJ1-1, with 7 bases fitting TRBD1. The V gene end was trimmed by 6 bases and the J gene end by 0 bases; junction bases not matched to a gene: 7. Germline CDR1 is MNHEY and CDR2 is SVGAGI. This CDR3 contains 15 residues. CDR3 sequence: CASSRTGGLNTEAFF. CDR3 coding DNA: TGTGCCAGCAGCAGGACAGGAGGATTGAACACTGAAGCTTTCTTT.